This paragraph covers one T cell receptor (beta chain) sequence. As yet, its antigen is unknown. The source of the sample is a study of vaccination effects on CD4 cells after COVID-19. Overall study findings and caveats: Convalescent patients in the study were few, and early post-infection timepoints were absent. Just 1 of 255 vaccine-induced clones in healthy recipients was cross-reactive.

V gave up 5 bases and J gave up 9 bases; unmatched junction bases: 8. This CDR3 has 13 amino acids. Prior to sequencing, the ViraFEST assay stimulated PBMC with viral peptide pools, which expanded the antigen-specific CD4+ T cells. Following 10 days of culture, CD4+ T cells were isolated. Every participant took two doses of the BNT162b2 or mRNA-1273 vaccine. PBMC cultures contained about 2 million cells per well, around 9.7 IU/ml IL-2 and around 9.4 ug/ml peptides. On day 3 and again on day 7, half the medium was replaced with IL-2 medium. The protocol was immunoSEQ multiplex PCR, while the TCRdb copy is restricted to in-frame clones and leaves out a portion. This sample carries nearly 30,000 clones, roughly four fifths of them seen once, and the ten largest clones take about 14%.

The TCR sequence derives from a human donor who received a COVID-19 vaccine. V usage is TRBV12-3 or TRBV12-4 and J usage is TRBJ2-5; TRBD2 matches at 8 bases. Sequences were derived from CD4+ T cells from PBMCs cultured with HCoV-229E spike peptides, sampled after COVID-19 vaccination. DNA of the CDR3: TGTGCCAGCAGTCAGACTAGCGCCCAGGCCCAGTACTTC. Amino acid sequence: CASSQTSAQAQYF.